This T cell receptor (beta chain) was captured in a study of control samples from healthy donors and cancer patients. CDR1 SGHTA and CDR2 FQGNSA come from the germline V gene. This CDR3 is 15 amino acids long. V lost 2 bases, J lost 2 bases, and 4 bases stayed unmatched. This clone was seen a few times. Using immunoSEQ multiplex PCR, the repertoire was profiled, and TCRdb retains in-frame clones only, with some absent. Of 100,000 to 120,000 clones in the sample, around 89% were seen once. The rearrangement uses TRBV7-2 and TRBJ2-3; 7 positions match TRBD2. Sequencing was performed on PBMCs. The clonotype comes from a woman aged 60 to 75 with lung cancer. CDR3 nucleotide sequence: TGTGCCAGCAGCTTAAGGCTAGCGGACACAGATACGCAGTATTTT. This codes for CASSLRLADTDTQYF.